The next 23 T cell receptor beta chains were all read from a single sample in a study of blood T cell repertoires in COVID-19. Sequenced by immunoSEQ multiplex PCR; TCRdb stores in-frame clones only, minus some. The repertoire holds over 600,000 clones, with more than 80% as singletons. Sequencing used peripheral blood. All receptors come from a woman between 18 and 30 years old with acute or convalescent COVID-19.

V usage is TRBV7-2 and J usage is TRBJ1-1; 8 bases fit TRBD1. CDR1 SGHTA and CDR2 FQGNSA come from the germline V gene. The V gene end was trimmed by 2 bases and the J gene end by 6 bases; junction bases not matched to a gene: 8. The CDR3 sequence is 15 residues long. DNA for the CDR3: TGTGCCAGCAGCTTAAAGGACAGGGCGACACCTGAAGCTTTCTTT. Encoded protein: CASSLKDRATPEAFF.

The chain employs TRBV29-1 and TRBJ1-2; possibly TRBD1 for D (6 bases). Germline V CDR1 and CDR2: SQVTM, ANQGSEA. V was trimmed by 4 bases and J by 4 bases, leaving 16 bases between them. CDR3 length: 14 residues. Written as DNA, the CDR3 is TGCAGCGTTGCAGGGCAGGGGATCAGCTATGGCTACACCTTC. It is translated as CSVAGQGISYGYTF.

V usage is TRBV19 and J usage is TRBJ1-1; the match to TRBD1 covers 9 bases. The V gene's germline CDR1 is LNHDA and CDR2 SQIVND (reference sequence). This CDR3 spans 14 amino acids. J lost 1 base, V lost 9 bases, and 6 bases had no gene match. The CDR3 DNA follows: TGTGCCAGCCGAAGGGACAGGGAGAACACTGAAGCTTTCTTT. It is translated as CASRRDRENTEAFF.

This clone appeared once. V usage is TRBV7-9 and J usage is TRBJ1-4; TRBD1 matches at 7 bases. The CDR3 covers 14 residues. The J segment lost 5 bases and the V segment lost 3 bases, leaving 3 bases of the junction unmatched. Germline V gene sequence: CDR1 SEHNR, CDR2 FQNEAQ (reference sequence). As DNA, the CDR3 is TGTGCCAGCAGCTTTTCACAGGGGAATGAAAAACTGTTTTTT. Translated: CASSFSQGNEKLFF.

The chain couples TRBV5-5 to TRBJ1-2, with D possibly matching TRBD1 (6 bases). Germline CDR1 SGHKS, CDR2 YYEKEE (reference sequence). V lost 0 bases and J 8 bases, leaving 11 bases between the germline ends. The CDR3 is 13 amino acids. Written as DNA, the CDR3 is TGTGCCAGCAGCTTGGGAGGGGGTAGCGGCTACACCTTC. It translates to CASSLGGGSGYTF.

The chain carries TRBV7-9 and TRBJ2-3; D may be TRBD2 (6 bases). The CDR3 runs 14 residues. Germline CDR1 reads SEHNR; CDR2 reads FQNEAQ (reference sequence). V lost 10 bases to trimming and J lost 1 base, with 15 bases between them. CDR3 bases: TGTGCCACCGAGCTGCCGGGGGGCACAGATACGCAGTATTTT. This translates into CATELPGGTDTQYF. Filled out from reference TRBV7-9 and TRBJ2-3, the complete variable domain reads DTGVSQNPRHKITKRGQNVTFRCDPISEHNRLYWYRQTLGQGPEFLTYFQNEAQLEKSRLLSDRFSAERPKGSFSTLEIQRTEQGDSAMYLCATELPGGTDTQYFGPGTRLTVL.

This clone was detected only once. The J gene is TRBJ1-2, the V gene TRBV24-1; the D is unclear. The CDR3 length is 16 residues. Germline CDR1 is KGHDR and CDR2 is SFDVKD. V was clipped by 5 bases and J by 5 bases, with 20 bases between them. The CDR3 nucleotides read TGTGCCACCAGTGTAGCAGGTGGAGGGAATGATTATGGCTACACCTTC. Translating it yields CATSVAGGGNDYGYTF.

CDR3 DNA sequence: TGTGCCACCGCCGGGGAGCGGTGGTACGAGCAGTACTTC. Translation: CATAGERWYEQYF. The chain couples TRBV11-2 to TRBJ2-7; the D gene is possibly TRBD2 (5 bases). Deletions cut 10 bases from V and 4 bases from J, with 17 bases between. Germline lookup yields CDR1 SGHAT and CDR2 FQNNGV. The CDR3 is 13 residues long.

For the CDR3, the DNA is TGTGCCAGCAGTGAAACCCAGGGAAGTGGCTACACCTTC. It translates to CASSETQGSGYTF. V and J are TRBV2 and TRBJ1-2, with D tentatively TRBD1 (5 bases). The CDR3 contains 13 residues. Germline lookup yields CDR1 SNHLY and CDR2 FYNNEI. V lost 2 bases, J lost 7 bases, and 11 bases lay in between.

The chain is built from TRBV7-2 and TRBJ1-5, with unresolved D. This CDR3 contains 16 residues. With 0 bases removed from V and 5 bases from J, the gap between germline ends came to 14 bases. Germline V gives CDR1 SGHTA, CDR2 FQGNSA. For the CDR3, the DNA is TGTGCCAGCAGCTTAGCTGGGCGCCAAATCGATCAGCCCCAGCATTTT. This sequence encodes CASSLAGRQIDQPQHF.

This clone occurred once. The rearrangement uses TRBV12-3 or TRBV12-4 and TRBJ1-1, with a tentative D call TRBD1 (6 bases). CDR3 size: 13 residues. Deletions cut 8 bases from V and 1 base from J, with 11 bases between. This CDR3 reads CASVKTGNTEAFF. As DNA, the CDR3 is TGTGCCAGCGTTAAGACAGGGAACACTGAAGCTTTCTTT.

This chain uses TRBV7-6 with TRBJ1-3, with 8 bases aligning to TRBD1. The CDR3 sequence is 15 residues long. The germline V gene has CDR1 SGHVS and CDR2 FNYEAQ. V lost 5 bases to trimming and J lost 0 bases; unmatched junction nucleotides: 3. CDR3 loop: CASSQTGGSGNTIYF. The CDR3 region has the DNA TGTGCCAGCAGCCAAACAGGGGGCTCTGGAAACACCATATATTTT. Full variable domain (outside the CDR3, taken from reference TRBV7-6 and TRBJ1-3): GAGVSQSPRYKVTKRGQDVALRCDPISGHVSLYWYRQALGQGPEFLTYFNYEAQQDKSGLPNDRFSAERPEGSISTLTIQRTEQRDSAMYRCASSQTGGSGNTIYFGEGSWLTVV.

The genes are TRBV5-1 and TRBJ1-6, with TRBD1 matching 9 bases. This CDR3 has 14 amino acids. J lost 10 bases, V lost 4 bases, and 6 bases had no gene match. Germline V gene sequence: CDR1 SGHRS, CDR2 YFSETQ. In DNA, the CDR3 is TGCGCCAGCAGCCCGGGACAGGGTCGCTCACCCCTCCACTTT. Amino acid sequence: CASSPGQGRSPLHF. Combining the CDR3 with reference TRBV5-1 and TRBJ1-6 gives the whole variable domain KAGVTQTPRYLIKTRGQQVTLSCSPISGHRSVSWYQQTPGQGLQFLFEYFSETQRNKGNFPGRFSGRQFSNSRSEMNVSTLELGDSALYLCASSPGQGRSPLHFGNGTRLTVT.

The chain couples TRBV7-3 to TRBJ2-3; D remains unclear. This CDR3 comprises 13 residues. Germline CDR1 and CDR2: SGHTA and FQGTGA. Trimming removed 3 bases at V and 6 bases at J, with 10 bases between. CDR3 in amino acids: CASSFRHLDTQYF. The DNA of the CDR3 is TGTGCCAGCAGCTTCCGACATCTCGATACGCAGTATTTT.

The gene calls are TRBV6-5 and TRBJ1-2; D might be TRBD1 (6 bases). This CDR3 region has 15 residues. Germline values: CDR1 MNHEY, CDR2 SVGAGI. Trimming shortened V by 2 bases and J by 3 bases, and 13 bases separated the two germline ends. The CDR3 DNA sequence: TGTGCCAGCAGTTACCGGGTGCAGGGGCACTATGGCTACACCTTC. Translated, it gives CASSYRVQGHYGYTF.

The chain couples TRBV7-6 to TRBJ1-1, with TRBD1 matching 11 bases. This CDR3 is 16 amino acids long. The junction had 6 bases not matched to a gene; V was cut back by 4 bases and J by 2 bases. Germline V gives CDR1 SGHVS, CDR2 FNYEAQ. CDR3 amino acids: CASSSGTGGINTEAFF. The CDR3 DNA reads as TGTGCCAGCAGCTCCGGGACAGGGGGTATAAACACTGAAGCTTTCTTT.

This clone was seen more than once but under ten times. The chain couples TRBV15 to TRBJ1-2; 7 positions match TRBD1. The V gene's germline CDR1 is LNHNV and CDR2 YYDKDF (reference sequence). The V and J ends lost 5 bases and 5 bases, in that order; junction bases with no gene match: 11. CDR3 size: 15 residues. The CDR3 loop is CATSAQGETRYGYTF. In nucleotides, the CDR3 is TGTGCCACCAGCGCCCAGGGGGAAACTAGGTATGGCTACACCTTC.

This clone has just one count. The chain's CDR3 is CASRARTGGEGYTF. CDR3 DNA: TGCGCCAGCAGAGCCCGGACAGGGGGTGAAGGCTACACCTTC. This chain links TRBV10-2 with TRBJ1-2, with 10 nucleotides matching TRBD1. The ends lost 6 bases at V and 8 bases at J; junction bases unmatched: 9. The length of the CDR3 is 14 residues. Germline V gene sequence: CDR1 WSHSY, CDR2 SAAADI.

The chain carries TRBV7-2 and TRBJ2-2, with D possibly matching TRBD1 (6 bases). The germline V gene has CDR1 SGHTA and CDR2 FQGNSA. Trimming cost V 7 bases and J 0 bases, with 9 bases left between them. The CDR3 is 14 amino acids. DNA of the CDR3: TGTGCCAGCACCGACAGGCCGAACACCGGGGAGCTGTTTTTT. Amino acid sequence: CASTDRPNTGELFF.

The CDR3 spells CASSEGTGVEEQYF. The CDR3 nucleotides read TGTGCCAGCAGTGAGGGGACAGGGGTGGAGGAGCAGTACTTC. The chain carries TRBV6-2 or TRBV6-3 and TRBJ2-7; 10 nucleotides agree with TRBD1. V lost 5 bases, J lost 7 bases, and 8 bases stayed unmatched. The germline CDR1 and CDR2 sequences are MNHEY and SVGEGT. The CDR3 contains 14 residues.

The V gene is TRBV18, the J gene TRBJ1-3; 9 bases are shared with TRBD1. This CDR3 is built from 18 residues. The junction had 10 bases not matched to a gene; V was cut back by 2 bases and J by 2 bases. Germline lookup yields CDR1 KGHSH and CDR2 LQKENI. CDR3 amino acids: CASSPSRDRVFTGNTIYF. In DNA form, the CDR3 reads TGTGCCAGCTCACCAAGTCGGGACAGGGTATTCACTGGAAACACCATATATTTT.

This chain links TRBV14 with TRBJ1-6; D may be TRBD1 (5 bases). The CDR3 runs to 13 residues. Germline assignment: CDR1 SGHDN and CDR2 FVKESK. V lost 11 bases and J 11 bases, leaving 19 bases between the germline ends. The CDR3 DNA is TGTGCCTCAACCCGGGGGAGGGATACACCCCTCCACTTT. It specifies CASTRGRDTPLHF.

In DNA form, the CDR3 reads TGTGCCAGCAGTTACTCGAGGACAGGGGGCGCCTACGAGCAGTACTTC. Protein: CASSYSRTGGAYEQYF. The rearrangement joins TRBV6-2 or TRBV6-3 to TRBJ2-7; 11 positions agree with TRBD1. Per germline, CDR1 MNHEY and CDR2 SVGEGT. CDR3 length: 16 residues. The J segment lost 2 bases and the V segment lost 0 bases, leaving 3 bases of the junction unmatched.